The 14 T cell receptor beta chains listed next were all sequenced from one sample in a study of blood T cell repertoires in COVID-19. Sequencing was performed with immunoSEQ multiplex PCR; in TCRdb, only in-frame clones are kept and a portion is missing. The sample carries 60,000 to 80,000 clones, roughly 92% recorded once. What was sequenced was peripheral blood. These receptors were obtained from a human donor in a cohort sampled during active COVID-19.

The gene calls are TRBV5-1 and TRBJ1-1; D is ambiguous. V was cut by 0 bases and J by 1 base, with 7 bases left in between. The length of the CDR3 is 14 residues. Germline lookup yields CDR1 SGHRS and CDR2 YFSETQ. CDR3 DNA: TGCGCCAGCAGCTTGGCCGGAGGGAACACTGAAGCTTTCTTT. It encodes CASSLAGGNTEAFF.

The CDR3 spells CAWSVVGGSETQYF. The CDR3 DNA is TGTGCCTGGAGTGTAGTCGGGGGTTCGGAGACCCAGTACTTC. V and J are TRBV30 and TRBJ2-5, with D possibly being TRBD2 (6 bases). CDR1 is GTSNPN, CDR2 SVGIG, per germline (reference sequence). V was cut by 0 bases and J by 5 bases, with 13 bases left in between. The CDR3 length is 14 residues.

The chain combines TRBV19 with TRBJ1-2, with D perhaps TRBD1 (5 bases). The CDR3 has 13 residues. Germline CDR1 and CDR2: LNHDA and SQIVND (reference sequence). Trimming stripped 1 base from V and 7 bases from J, with 10 bases between. CDR3 DNA sequence: TGTGCCAGTAGTATAGTTGGTACAGGTGGCTACACCTTC. Translated: CASSIVGTGGYTF.

This chain uses TRBV5-1 with TRBJ2-3; D remains unclear. CDR3 length equals 16 residues. Germline V gene lookup returns CDR1 SGHRS and CDR2 YFSETQ. V lost 1 base and J 2 bases, leaving 14 bases between the germline ends. This chain's CDR3 is CASSLQATADTDTQYF. The CDR3 coding sequence is TGCGCCAGCAGCTTGCAAGCGACGGCGGACACAGATACGCAGTATTTT.

This chain connects TRBV15 to TRBJ2-5, with D possibly matching TRBD1 (6 bases). The CDR3 spans 16 residues. Germline V CDR1 and CDR2: LNHNV, YYDKDF (reference sequence). Trimming removed 5 bases from V and 2 bases from J, with 18 bases in between. CDR3 loop: CATSSSSWQGQETQYF. The CDR3 bases are TGTGCCACCAGCTCGTCAAGTTGGCAGGGGCAAGAGACCCAGTACTTC.

The V and J genes are TRBV5-1 and TRBJ2-5; D may be TRBD1 (6 bases). This CDR3 has 16 residues. Between the trimmed V and J ends, which lost 0 bases and 4 bases, there was a span of 16 bases. Germline CDR1 reads SGHRS; CDR2 reads YFSETQ. CDR3 coding DNA: TGCGCCAGCAGCTTGGCCCCCCCAGGGGCTCGAGAGACCCAGTACTTC. Protein: CASSLAPPGARETQYF.

The chain carries TRBV7-2 and TRBJ1-5; the D gene is possibly TRBD1 (5 bases). This CDR3 is 13 amino acids long. Trimming took off 3 bases at V and 7 bases at J, with 10 bases between the two ends. CDR1 is SGHTA, CDR2 FQGNSA, per germline. The CDR3: CASSFAQGQPQHF. The CDR3 DNA is TGTGCCAGCAGCTTCGCTCAGGGACAGCCCCAGCATTTT.

The genes are TRBV3-1 (or the pseudogene TRBV3-2) and TRBJ2-3; 7 bases fit TRBD2. In germline, CDR1 is LGHDT, CDR2 YNNKEL (reference sequence). Trimming at V came to 4 bases and at J to 0 bases, leaving 7 bases not matched to a gene. This CDR3 is built from 16 residues. The CDR3 region is CASSLRGSPSTDTQYF. CDR3 coding DNA: TGTGCCAGCAGCCTGCGGGGGTCACCTAGCACAGATACGCAGTATTTT.

The rearrangement uses TRBV7-8 and TRBJ1-5; the match to TRBD1 covers 8 bases. The germline V gene has CDR1 SGHVS and CDR2 FQNEAQ. J lost 2 bases, V lost 5 bases, and 8 bases had no gene match. CDR3 length: 16 amino acids. The CDR3 coding sequence is TGTGCCAGCAGCCGGCTAACAGGGGGAGGCAATCAGCCCCAGCATTTT. The encoded protein is CASSRLTGGGNQPQHF. The complete variable domain, with remaining parts taken from reference TRBV7-8 and TRBJ1-5, reads GAGVSQSPRYKVAKRGQDVALRCDPISGHVSLFWYQQALGQGPEFLTYFQNEAQLDKSGLPSDRFFAERPEGSVSTLKIQRTQQEDSAVYLCASSRLTGGGNQPQHFGDGTRLSIL.

The rearrangement uses TRBV3-1 (or the pseudogene TRBV3-2) and TRBJ2-7, with 9 bases identical to TRBD1. CDR1 LGHDT and CDR2 YNNKEL come from the germline V gene (reference sequence). V was pared by 2 bases and J by 5 bases, with 4 bases of the junction left unmatched. CDR3 length: 14 amino acids. Here the CDR3 DNA reads TGTGCCAGCAGCCAACGGGACAGGGTCCACGAGCAGTACTTC. This encodes CASSQRDRVHEQYF.

This clone was seen just once. The chain employs TRBV30 and TRBJ1-2; 10 bases match TRBD1. The trim removed 4 bases at V and 8 bases at J, leaving 10 bases unmatched. This CDR3 contains 14 residues. CDR1 is GTSNPN and CDR2 is SVGIG in the germline V gene (reference sequence). For the CDR3, the DNA is TGTGCCTGGACCGGGACAGGGGATATCGGAGGCTACACCTTC. As protein: CAWTGTGDIGGYTF.

The chain has TRBV28 and TRBJ2-1; D not certain. Germline V gives CDR1 MDHEN, CDR2 SYDVKM. V dropped 5 bases and J dropped 12 bases, with 14 bases sitting between them. There are 12 residues in the CDR3. CDR3 residues: CASSASTLGQFF. The CDR3 DNA reads as TGTGCCAGCAGTGCGTCTACCCTTGGGCAGTTCTTC.

The chain combines TRBV5-8 with TRBJ1-1; D is undetermined. Germline-derived CDR1 and CDR2 are SGHTS and YDEGEE. The V gene lost 5 bases and the J gene lost 1 base, with 12 bases spanning the gap. The CDR3 has 14 residues. For the CDR3, the DNA is TGTGCCAGCAGACCTAGAGGTCGGAACACTGAAGCTTTCTTT. Translated: CASRPRGRNTEAFF.

The rearrangement joins TRBV11-2 to TRBJ2-7, with TRBD1 identical over 8 bases. The CDR3 is 15 residues long. Per germline, CDR1 SGHAT and CDR2 FQNNGV. The junction had 9 bases not matched to a gene; V was cut back by 4 bases and J by 4 bases. CDR3 amino acids: CASSSDRDQGYEQYF. CDR3 in DNA: TGTGCCAGCAGCTCGGACAGGGACCAGGGTTACGAGCAGTACTTC.